Reported below is one T cell receptor beta chain. What it binds is unknown. Template for every sorted-subset replicate PCR totaled about 200 ng DNA, some 30,000 T cell genomes. Assay used: immunoSEQ multiplex PCR; TCRdb lists only in-frame clones, some missing. The sample lists millions of clones; roughly 94% were seen once. The naive CD8 fraction comprised CD45RO-negative cells positively selected for CCR7 and excluded terminally differentiated effector memory CD45RA+ cells. There were no recent acute infections or vaccinations among the donors, who were healthy HIV-negative adults. This record belongs to a study of shared clonotypes between healthy human individuals. Overall study results and limits: Rarefaction revealed incomplete sorted-subset sequencing despite large depth. Estimated richness was generally greater in naive than memory subsets.

The CDR3 is 15 residues long. The junction had 5 bases not matched to a gene; V was cut back by 2 bases and J by 2 bases. Germline CDR1 is MNHNY and CDR2 is SVGAGI (reference sequence). The clonotype was recovered from a man between 18 and 29 years old in good health. The sequenced material came from naive CD8+ T cells sorted from blood. This chain uses TRBV6-6 with TRBJ2-7; 8 bases are a match to TRBD1. Here the CDR3 reads CASSYAGDRTYEQYF. DNA for the CDR3: TGTGCCAGCAGTTACGCAGGGGACAGGACCTACGAGCAGTACTTC.